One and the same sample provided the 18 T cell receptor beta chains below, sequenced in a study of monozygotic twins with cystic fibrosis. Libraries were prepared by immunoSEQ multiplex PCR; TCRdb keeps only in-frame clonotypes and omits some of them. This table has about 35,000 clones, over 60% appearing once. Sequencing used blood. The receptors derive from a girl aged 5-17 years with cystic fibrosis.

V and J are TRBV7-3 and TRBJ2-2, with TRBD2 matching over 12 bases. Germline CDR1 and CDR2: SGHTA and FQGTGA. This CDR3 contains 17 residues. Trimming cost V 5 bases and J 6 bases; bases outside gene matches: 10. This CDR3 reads CASSRIPTSGRAGELFF. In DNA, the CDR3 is TGTGCCAGCAGCCGAATACCGACTAGCGGGAGAGCCGGGGAGCTGTTTTTT.

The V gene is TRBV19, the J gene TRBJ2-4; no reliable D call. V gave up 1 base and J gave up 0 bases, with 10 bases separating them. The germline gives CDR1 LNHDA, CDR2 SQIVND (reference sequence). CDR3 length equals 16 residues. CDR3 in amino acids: CASSIGGRLAKNIQYF. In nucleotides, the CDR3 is TGTGCCAGTAGTATAGGAGGCAGGTTAGCCAAAAACATTCAGTACTTC.

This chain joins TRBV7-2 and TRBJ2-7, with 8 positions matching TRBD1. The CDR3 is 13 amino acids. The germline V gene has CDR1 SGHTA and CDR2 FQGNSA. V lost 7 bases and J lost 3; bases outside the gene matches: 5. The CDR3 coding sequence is TGTGCCAGCACCTCCGGGACAGGCTACGAGCAGTACGTC. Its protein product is CASTSGTGYEQYV.

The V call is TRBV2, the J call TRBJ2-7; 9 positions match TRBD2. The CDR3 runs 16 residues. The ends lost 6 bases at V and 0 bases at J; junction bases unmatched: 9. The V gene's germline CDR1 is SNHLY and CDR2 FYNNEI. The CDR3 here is CASSHGLAWSSYEQYV. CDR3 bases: TGTGCCAGCAGCCACGGACTAGCGTGGAGCTCCTACGAGCAGTACGTC.

CDR3 in amino acids: CASSFLLTGDEKLFF. The DNA of the CDR3 is TGTGCCAGCAGCTTCCTGCTCACAGGGGATGAAAAACTGTTTTTT. V is TRBV5-6 and J is TRBJ1-4; 7 bases match TRBD1. The CDR3 is 15 residues long. Germline V gives CDR1 SGHDT, CDR2 YYEEEE. Germline trimming cut 2 bases from V and 6 bases from J; bases unmatched to any gene: 7.

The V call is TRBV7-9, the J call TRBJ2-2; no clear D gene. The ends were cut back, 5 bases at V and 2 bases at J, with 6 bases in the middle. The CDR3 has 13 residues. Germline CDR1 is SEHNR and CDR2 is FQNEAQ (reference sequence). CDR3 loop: CASSPQNTGELFF. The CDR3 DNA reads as TGTGCCAGCAGCCCGCAAAACACCGGGGAGCTGTTTTTT.

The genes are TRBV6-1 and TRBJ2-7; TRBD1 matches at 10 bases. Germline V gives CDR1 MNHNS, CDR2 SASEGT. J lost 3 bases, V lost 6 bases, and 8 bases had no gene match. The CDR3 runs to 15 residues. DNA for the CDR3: TGTGCCAGCAGGATGGGACAGGGGCCGAACTACGAGCAGTACGTC. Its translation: CASRMGQGPNYEQYV.

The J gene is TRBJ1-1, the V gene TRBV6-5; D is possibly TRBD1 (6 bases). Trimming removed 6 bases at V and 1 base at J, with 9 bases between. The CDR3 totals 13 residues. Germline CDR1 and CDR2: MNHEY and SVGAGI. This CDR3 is CASRLGGNTEAFF. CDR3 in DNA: TGTGCCAGCAGGTTAGGGGGGAACACTGAAGCTTTCTTT.

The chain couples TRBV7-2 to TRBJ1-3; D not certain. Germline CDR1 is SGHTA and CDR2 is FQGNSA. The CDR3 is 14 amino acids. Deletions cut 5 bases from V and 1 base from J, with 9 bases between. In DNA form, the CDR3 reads TGTGCCAGCAGCCCGGGGTTGTCTGGAAACACCATATATTTT. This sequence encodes CASSPGLSGNTIYF.

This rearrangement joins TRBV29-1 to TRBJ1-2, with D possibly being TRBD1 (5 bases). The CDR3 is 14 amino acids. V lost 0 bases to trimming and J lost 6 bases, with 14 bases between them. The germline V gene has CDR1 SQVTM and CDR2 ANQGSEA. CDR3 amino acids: CSVEDYPGRNGYTF. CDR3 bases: TGCAGCGTTGAAGATTATCCGGGACGAAATGGCTACACCTTC. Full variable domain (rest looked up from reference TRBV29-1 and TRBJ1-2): SAVISQKPSRDICQRGTSLTIQCQVDSQVTMMFWYRQQPGQSLTLIATANQGSEATYESGFVIDKFPISRPNLTFSTLTVSNMSPEDSSIYLCSVEDYPGRNGYTFGSGTRLTVV.

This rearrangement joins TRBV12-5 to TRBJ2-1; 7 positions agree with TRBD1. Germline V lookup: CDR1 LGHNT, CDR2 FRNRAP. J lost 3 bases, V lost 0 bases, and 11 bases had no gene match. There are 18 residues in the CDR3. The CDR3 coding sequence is TGTGCTAGTGGTTTGGTACTATCTAGGGGGCTCCTCTACAATGAGCAGTTCTTC. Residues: CASGLVLSRGLLYNEQFF.

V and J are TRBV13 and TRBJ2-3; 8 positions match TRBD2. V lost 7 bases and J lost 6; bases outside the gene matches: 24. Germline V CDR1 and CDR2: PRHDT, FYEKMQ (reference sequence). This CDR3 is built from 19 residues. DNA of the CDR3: TGTGCCAGCACCCCTTACGGGACGTCGGGACTAGGGTTCGCCGATACGCAGTATTTT. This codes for CASTPYGTSGLGFADTQYF.

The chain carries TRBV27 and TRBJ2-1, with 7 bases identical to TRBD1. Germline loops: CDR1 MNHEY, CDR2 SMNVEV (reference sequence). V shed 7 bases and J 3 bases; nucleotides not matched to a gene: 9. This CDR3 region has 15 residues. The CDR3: CASNSRDSLYNEQFF. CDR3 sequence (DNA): TGTGCCAGCAACTCACGGGACAGCCTCTACAATGAGCAGTTCTTC.

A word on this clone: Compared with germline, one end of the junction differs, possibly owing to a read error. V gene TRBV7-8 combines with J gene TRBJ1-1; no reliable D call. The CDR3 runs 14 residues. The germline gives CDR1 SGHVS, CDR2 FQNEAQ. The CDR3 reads CASSPPFGGGHWVF. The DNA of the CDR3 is TGTGCCAGCAGCCCACCTTTTGGAGGCGGGCATTGGGTTTTT.

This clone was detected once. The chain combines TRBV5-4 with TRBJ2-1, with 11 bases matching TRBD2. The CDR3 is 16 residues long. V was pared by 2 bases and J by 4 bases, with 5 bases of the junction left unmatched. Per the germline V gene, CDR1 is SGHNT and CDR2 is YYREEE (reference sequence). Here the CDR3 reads CASSFPGTSGYNEQFF. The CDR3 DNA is TGTGCCAGCAGCTTCCCCGGGACTAGCGGTTACAATGAGCAGTTCTTC.

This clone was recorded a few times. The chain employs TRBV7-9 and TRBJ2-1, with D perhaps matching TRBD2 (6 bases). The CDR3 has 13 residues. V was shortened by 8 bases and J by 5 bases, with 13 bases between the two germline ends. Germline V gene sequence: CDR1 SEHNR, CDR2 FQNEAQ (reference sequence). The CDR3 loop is CASVRDLHNEQFF. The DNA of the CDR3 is TGTGCCAGCGTCCGGGACTTACACAATGAGCAGTTCTTC.

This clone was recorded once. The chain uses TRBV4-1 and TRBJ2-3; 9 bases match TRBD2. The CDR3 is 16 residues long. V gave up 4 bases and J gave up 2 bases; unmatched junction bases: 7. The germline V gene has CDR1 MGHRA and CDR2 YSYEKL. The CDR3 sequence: CASSPGLAGFTDTQYF. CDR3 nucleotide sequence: TGCGCCAGCAGCCCGGGACTAGCAGGCTTCACAGATACGCAGTATTTT.

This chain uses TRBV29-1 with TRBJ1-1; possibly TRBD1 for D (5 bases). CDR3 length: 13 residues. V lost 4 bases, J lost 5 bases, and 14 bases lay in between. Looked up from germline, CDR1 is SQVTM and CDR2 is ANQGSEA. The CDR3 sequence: CSVGGAGRTEAFF. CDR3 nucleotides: TGCAGCGTTGGAGGGGCAGGGAGGACTGAAGCTTTCTTT.